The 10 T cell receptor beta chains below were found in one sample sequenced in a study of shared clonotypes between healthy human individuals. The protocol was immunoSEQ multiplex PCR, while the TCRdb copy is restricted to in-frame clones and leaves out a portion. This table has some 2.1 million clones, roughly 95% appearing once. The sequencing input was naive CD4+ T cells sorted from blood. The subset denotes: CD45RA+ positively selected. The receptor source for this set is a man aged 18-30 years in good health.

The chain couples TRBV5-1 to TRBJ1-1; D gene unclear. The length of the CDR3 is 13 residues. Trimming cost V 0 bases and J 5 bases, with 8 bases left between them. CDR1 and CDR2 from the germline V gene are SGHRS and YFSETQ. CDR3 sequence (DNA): TGCGCCAGCAGCTTGGATTGGGCAACTGAAGCTTTCTTT. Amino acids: CASSLDWATEAFF.

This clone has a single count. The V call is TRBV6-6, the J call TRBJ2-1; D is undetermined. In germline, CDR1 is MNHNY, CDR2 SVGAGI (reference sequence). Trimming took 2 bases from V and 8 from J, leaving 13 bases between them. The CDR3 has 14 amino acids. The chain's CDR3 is CASSYNLGTDEQFF. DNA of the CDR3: TGTGCCAGCAGTTACAATCTAGGAACGGATGAGCAGTTCTTC.

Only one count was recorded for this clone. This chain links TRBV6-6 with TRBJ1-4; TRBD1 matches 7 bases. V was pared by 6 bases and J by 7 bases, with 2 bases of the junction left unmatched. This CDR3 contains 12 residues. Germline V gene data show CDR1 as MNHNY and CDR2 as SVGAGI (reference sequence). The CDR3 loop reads CASSAGGEKLFF. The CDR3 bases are TGTGCCAGCAGCGCAGGGGGTGAAAAACTGTTTTTT.

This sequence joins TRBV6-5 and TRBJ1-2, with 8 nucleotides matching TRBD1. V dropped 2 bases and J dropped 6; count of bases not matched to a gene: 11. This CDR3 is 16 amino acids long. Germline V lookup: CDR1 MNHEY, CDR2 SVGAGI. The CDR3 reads CASSYKSVQGANGYTF. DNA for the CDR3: TGTGCCAGCAGTTACAAGTCTGTCCAGGGGGCGAATGGCTACACCTTC.

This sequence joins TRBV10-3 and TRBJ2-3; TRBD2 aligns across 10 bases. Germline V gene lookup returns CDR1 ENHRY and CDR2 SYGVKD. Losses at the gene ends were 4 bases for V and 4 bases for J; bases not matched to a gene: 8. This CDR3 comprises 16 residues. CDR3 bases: TGTGCCATCAGTGGGACTCTAGCGGGAGTATCAGATACGCAGTATTTT. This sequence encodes CAISGTLAGVSDTQYF.

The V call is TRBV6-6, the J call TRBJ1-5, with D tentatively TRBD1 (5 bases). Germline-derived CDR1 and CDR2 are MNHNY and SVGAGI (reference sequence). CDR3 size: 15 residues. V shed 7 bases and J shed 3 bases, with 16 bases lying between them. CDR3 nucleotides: TGTGCCAGCACCGAGACAGACTTGTTCAATCAGCCCCAGCATTTT. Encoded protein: CASTETDLFNQPQHF.

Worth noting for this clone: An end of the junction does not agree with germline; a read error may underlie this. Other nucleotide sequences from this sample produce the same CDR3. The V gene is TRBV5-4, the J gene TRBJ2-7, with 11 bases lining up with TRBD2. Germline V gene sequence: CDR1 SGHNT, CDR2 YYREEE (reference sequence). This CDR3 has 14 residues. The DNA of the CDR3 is TGTGCCAGCAGTTTGGGGACTAGCGGATACGAGCAGTACTTC. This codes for CASSLGTSGYEQYF. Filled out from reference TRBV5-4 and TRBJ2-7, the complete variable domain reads ETGVTQSPTHLIKTRGQQVTLRCSSQSGHNTVSWYQQALGQGPQFIFQYYREEENGRGNFPPRFSGLQFPNYSSELNVNALELDDSALYLCASSLGTSGYEQYFGPGTRLTVT.

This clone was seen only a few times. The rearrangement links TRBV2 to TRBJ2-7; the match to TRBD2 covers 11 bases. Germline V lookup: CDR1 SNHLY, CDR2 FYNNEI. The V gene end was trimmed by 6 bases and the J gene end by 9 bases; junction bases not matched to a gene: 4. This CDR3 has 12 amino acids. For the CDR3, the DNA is TGTGCCAGCAGGGTTAGCGGGAGGGCGCAGTACTTC. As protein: CASRVSGRAQYF.

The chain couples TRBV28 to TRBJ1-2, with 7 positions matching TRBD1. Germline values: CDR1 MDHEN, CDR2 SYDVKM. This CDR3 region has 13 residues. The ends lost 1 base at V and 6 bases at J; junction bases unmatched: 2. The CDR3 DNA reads TGTGCCAGCAGTTTATCCAGGGGGAATGGCTACACCTTC. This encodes CASSLSRGNGYTF.

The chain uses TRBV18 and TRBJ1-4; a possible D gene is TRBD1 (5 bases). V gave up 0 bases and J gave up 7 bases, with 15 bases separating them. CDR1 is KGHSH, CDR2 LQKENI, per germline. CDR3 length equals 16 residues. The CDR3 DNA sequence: TGTGCCAGCTCACCACCGGGACCAACTAATTCTGAAAAACTGTTTTTT. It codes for CASSPPGPTNSEKLFF.